This TCR beta chain emerged from a study of shared T cell receptors in the human thymus. The V gene end was trimmed by 4 bases and the J gene end by 0 bases; junction bases not matched to a gene: 11. The CDR3 covers 19 residues. Per the germline V gene, CDR1 is SGHRS and CDR2 is YFSETQ. Libraries were prepared by immunoSEQ multiplex PCR; TCRdb keeps only in-frame clonotypes and omits some of them. The table lists roughly 710,000 clones, roughly 88% of them singletons. These same records also appear under a second study, on human thymus T cells. That report notes: All donors were healthy Finnish infants who were undergoing corrective surgery to treat congenital heart defects. The study used thymus tissue resected during corrective heart surgery. Thymic and blood repertoires appeared to display a bias in their usage of V and J genes. Unrelated people showed highly overlapping thymic repertoires, related research reported.

The gene calls are TRBV5-1 and TRBJ2-3; 13 bases fit TRBD2. This clonotype originated in a girl under three years old with a congenital heart defect. Sequencing used thymocytes. CDR3 protein: CASSITGLAGVVSTDTQYF. The CDR3 nucleotides read TGCGCCAGCAGCATAACAGGACTAGCGGGAGTAGTTAGCACAGATACGCAGTATTTT.